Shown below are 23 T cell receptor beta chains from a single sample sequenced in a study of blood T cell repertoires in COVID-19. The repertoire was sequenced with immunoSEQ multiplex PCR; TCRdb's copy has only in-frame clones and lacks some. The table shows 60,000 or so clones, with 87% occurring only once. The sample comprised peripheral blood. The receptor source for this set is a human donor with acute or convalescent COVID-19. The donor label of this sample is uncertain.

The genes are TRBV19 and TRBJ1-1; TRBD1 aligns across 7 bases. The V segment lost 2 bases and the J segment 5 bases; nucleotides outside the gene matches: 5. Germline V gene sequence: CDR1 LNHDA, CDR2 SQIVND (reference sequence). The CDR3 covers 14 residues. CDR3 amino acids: CASSITGAGTEAFF. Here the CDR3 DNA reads TGTGCCAGTAGTATAACAGGGGCAGGAACTGAAGCTTTCTTT.

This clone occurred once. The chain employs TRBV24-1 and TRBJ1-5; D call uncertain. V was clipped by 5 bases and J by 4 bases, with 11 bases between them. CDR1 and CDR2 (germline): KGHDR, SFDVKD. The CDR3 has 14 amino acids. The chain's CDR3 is CATSGGGGNQPQHF. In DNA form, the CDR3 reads TGTGCCACCAGTGGGGGAGGTGGAAATCAGCCCCAGCATTTT.

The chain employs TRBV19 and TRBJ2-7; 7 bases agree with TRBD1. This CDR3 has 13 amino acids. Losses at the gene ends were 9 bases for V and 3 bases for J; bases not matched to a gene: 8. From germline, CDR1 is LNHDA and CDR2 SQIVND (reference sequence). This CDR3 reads CASRASGGYEQYF. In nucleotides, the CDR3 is TGTGCCAGCCGTGCATCAGGGGGCTACGAGCAGTACTTC.

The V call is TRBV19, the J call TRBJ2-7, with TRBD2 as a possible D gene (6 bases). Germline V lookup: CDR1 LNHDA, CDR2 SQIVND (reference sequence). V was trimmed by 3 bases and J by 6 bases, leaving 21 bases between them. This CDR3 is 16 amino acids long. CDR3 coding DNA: TGTGCCAGTAGTATCGGGGGTCGTGAAGGGTTAGGCGAGCAGTACTTC. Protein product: CASSIGGREGLGEQYF.

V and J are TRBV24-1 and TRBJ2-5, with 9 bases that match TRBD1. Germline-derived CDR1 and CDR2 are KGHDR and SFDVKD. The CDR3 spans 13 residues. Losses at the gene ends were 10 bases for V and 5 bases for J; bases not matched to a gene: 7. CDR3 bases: TGTGCCACAGGGACAGGGAACTGGGAGACCCAGTACTTC. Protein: CATGTGNWETQYF.

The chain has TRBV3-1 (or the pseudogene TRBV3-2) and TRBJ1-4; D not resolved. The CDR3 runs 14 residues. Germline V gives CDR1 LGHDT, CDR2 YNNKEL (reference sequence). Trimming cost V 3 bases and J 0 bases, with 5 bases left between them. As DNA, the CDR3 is TGTGCCAGCAGCCAGGGCACAACTAATGAAAAACTGTTTTTT. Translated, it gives CASSQGTTNEKLFF.

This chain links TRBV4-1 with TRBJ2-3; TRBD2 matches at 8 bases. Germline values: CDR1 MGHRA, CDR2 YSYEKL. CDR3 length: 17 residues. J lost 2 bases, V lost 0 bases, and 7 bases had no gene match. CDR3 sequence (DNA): TGCGCCAGCAGCCAAGATGGAGACGGGGGGGCCACAGATACGCAGTATTTT. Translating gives CASSQDGDGGATDTQYF.

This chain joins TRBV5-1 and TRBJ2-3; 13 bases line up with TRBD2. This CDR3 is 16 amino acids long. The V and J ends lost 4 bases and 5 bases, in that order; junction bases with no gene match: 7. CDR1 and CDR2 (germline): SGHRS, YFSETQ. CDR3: CASSAWTSGGIDTQYF. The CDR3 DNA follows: TGCGCCAGCAGCGCCTGGACTAGCGGGGGTATAGATACGCAGTATTTT.

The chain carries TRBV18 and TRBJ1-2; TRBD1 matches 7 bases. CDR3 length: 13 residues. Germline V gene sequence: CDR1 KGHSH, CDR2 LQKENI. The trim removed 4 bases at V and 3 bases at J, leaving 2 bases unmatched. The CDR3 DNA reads TGTGCCAGCTCACGACAGGGCGACTATGGCTACACCTTC. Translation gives CASSRQGDYGYTF.

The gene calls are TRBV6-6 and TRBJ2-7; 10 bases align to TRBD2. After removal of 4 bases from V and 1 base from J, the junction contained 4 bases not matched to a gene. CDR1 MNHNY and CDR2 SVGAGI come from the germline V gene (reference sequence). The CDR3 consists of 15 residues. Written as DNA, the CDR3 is TGTGCCAGCAGTTCCCCGGGACTAGCGTCCTACGAGCAGTACTTC. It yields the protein CASSSPGLASYEQYF.

The CDR3 DNA reads TGCGCCAGCAGCCAAGCTAGGGGACAGGGAATGGGGGCCAAAAACATTCAGTACTTC. The encoded protein is CASSQARGQGMGAKNIQYF. The chain joins TRBV4-1 to TRBJ2-4; 9 positions match TRBD1. V lost 1 base and J lost 1; bases outside the gene matches: 11. Germline CDR1 and CDR2: MGHRA and YSYEKL. CDR3 size: 19 residues.

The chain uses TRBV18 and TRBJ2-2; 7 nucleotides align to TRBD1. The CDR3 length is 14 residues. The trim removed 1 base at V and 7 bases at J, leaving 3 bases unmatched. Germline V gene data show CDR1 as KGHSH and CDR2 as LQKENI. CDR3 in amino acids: CASSPHQGDGELFF. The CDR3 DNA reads TGTGCCAGCTCACCACACCAGGGGGACGGGGAGCTGTTTTTT. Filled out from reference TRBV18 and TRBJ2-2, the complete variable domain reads NAGVMQNPRHLVRRRGQEARLRCSPMKGHSHVYWYRQLPEEGLKFMVYLQKENIIDESGMPKERFSAEFPKEGPSILRIQQVVRGDSAAYFCASSPHQGDGELFFGEGSRLTVL.

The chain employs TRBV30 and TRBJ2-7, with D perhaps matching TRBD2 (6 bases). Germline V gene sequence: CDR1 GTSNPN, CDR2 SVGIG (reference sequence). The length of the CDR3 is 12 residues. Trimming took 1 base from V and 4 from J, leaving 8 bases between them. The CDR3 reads CAWSGEEYEQYV. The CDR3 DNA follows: TGTGCCTGGAGTGGGGAGGAGTACGAGCAGTACGTC.

CDR3 coding DNA: TGTGCCAGCAGTGAACAGGGGAGGGGTAACAATGAGCAGTTCTTC. Amino acids: CASSEQGRGNNEQFF. The chain uses TRBV2 and TRBJ2-1; maybe TRBD2 (7 bases). The length of the CDR3 is 15 residues. Germline values: CDR1 SNHLY, CDR2 FYNNEI. V lost 2 bases, J lost 5 bases, and 13 bases lay in between.

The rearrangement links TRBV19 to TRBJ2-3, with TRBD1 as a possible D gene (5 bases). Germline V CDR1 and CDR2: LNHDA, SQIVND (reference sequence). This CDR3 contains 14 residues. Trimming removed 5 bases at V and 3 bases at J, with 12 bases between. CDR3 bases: TGTGCCAGTAGTGGGGCCGGAAGGACAGATACGCAGTATTTT. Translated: CASSGAGRTDTQYF.

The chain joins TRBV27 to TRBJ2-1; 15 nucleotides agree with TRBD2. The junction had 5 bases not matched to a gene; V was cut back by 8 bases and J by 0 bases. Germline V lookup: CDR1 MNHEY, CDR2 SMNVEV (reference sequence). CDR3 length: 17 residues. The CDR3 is CASLGTSGGTSYNEQFF. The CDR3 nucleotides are TGTGCCAGCCTCGGGACTAGCGGGGGGACCTCCTACAATGAGCAGTTCTTC.

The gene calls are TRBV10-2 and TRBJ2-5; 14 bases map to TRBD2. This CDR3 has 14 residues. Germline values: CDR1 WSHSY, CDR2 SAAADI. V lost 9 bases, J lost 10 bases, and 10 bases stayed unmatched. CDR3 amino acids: CASTTSGGAQGQYF. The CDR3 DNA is TGCGCCAGTACGACTAGCGGGGGGGCACAAGGCCAGTACTTC.

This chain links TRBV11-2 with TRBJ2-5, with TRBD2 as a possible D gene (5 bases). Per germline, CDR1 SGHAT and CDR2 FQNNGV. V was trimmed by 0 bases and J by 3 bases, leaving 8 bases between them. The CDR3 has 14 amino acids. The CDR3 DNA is TGTGCCAGCAGCTTAGACCGGAGGAAAGAGACCCAGTACTTC. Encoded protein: CASSLDRRKETQYF.

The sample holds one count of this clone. CDR3 nucleotide sequence: TGCAGTGCTAGTGGAGGAAGAGTATCAGAGACCCAGTACTTC. This encodes CSASGGRVSETQYF. This sequence joins TRBV20-1 and TRBJ2-5; D is possibly TRBD2 (5 bases). Germline values: CDR1 DFQATT, CDR2 SNEGSKA (reference sequence). The length of the CDR3 is 14 residues. The ends were cut back, 3 bases at V and 4 bases at J, with 15 bases in the middle.

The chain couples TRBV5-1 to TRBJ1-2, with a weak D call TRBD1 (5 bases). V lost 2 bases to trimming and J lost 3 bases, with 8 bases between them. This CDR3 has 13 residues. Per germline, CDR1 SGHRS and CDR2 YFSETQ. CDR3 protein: CASSLQVDYGYTF. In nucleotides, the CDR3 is TGCGCCAGCAGCTTACAGGTGGACTATGGCTACACCTTC.

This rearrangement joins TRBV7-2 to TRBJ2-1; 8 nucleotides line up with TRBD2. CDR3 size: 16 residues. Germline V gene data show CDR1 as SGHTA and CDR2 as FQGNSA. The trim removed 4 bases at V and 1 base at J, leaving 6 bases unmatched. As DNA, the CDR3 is TGTGCCAGCAGCTCGGGCGGGGGGCAGTCCTACAATGAGCAGTTCTTC. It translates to CASSSGGGQSYNEQFF.

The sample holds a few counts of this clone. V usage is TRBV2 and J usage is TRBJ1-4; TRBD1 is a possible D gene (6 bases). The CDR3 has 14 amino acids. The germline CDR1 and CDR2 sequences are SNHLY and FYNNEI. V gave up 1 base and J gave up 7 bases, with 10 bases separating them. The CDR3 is CASSEDRAVEKLFF. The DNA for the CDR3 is TGTGCCAGCAGTGAAGACAGGGCGGTTGAAAAACTGTTTTTT.

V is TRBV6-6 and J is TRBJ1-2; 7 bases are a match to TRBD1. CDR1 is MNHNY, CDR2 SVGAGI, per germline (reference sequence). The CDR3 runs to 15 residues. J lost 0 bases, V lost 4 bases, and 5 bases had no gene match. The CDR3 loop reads CASSSTGDSNYGYTF. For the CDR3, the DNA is TGTGCCAGCAGTTCTACAGGGGACTCTAACTATGGCTACACCTTC.